This entry concerns a single T cell receptor (beta chain). The record originates from a study of blood T cell repertoires in COVID-19. The data were produced by immunoSEQ multiplex PCR, yet TCRdb's version contains in-frame clones alone and is incomplete. The sample yields 150,000 to 200,000 clones, around four fifths seen once. Germline V gives CDR1 SNHLY, CDR2 FYNNEI. The CDR3 loop spans 16 amino acids. Trimming removed 5 bases from V and 2 bases from J, with 18 bases in between. The cohort comprised adults aged about 18 to 90 years residing in about 25 US areas. The source material was PBMCs or T cells enriched from blood (not recorded which). The genes are TRBV2 and TRBJ2-5, with TRBD2 as a possible D gene (5 bases). The clonotype was recovered from a man between 70 and 80 years old who had been exposed to COVID-19. Written as DNA, the CDR3 is TGTGCCAGCAGTCGGGTCTTACCGGGGAAGCAAGAGACCCAGTACTTC. Translation: CASSRVLPGKQETQYF.